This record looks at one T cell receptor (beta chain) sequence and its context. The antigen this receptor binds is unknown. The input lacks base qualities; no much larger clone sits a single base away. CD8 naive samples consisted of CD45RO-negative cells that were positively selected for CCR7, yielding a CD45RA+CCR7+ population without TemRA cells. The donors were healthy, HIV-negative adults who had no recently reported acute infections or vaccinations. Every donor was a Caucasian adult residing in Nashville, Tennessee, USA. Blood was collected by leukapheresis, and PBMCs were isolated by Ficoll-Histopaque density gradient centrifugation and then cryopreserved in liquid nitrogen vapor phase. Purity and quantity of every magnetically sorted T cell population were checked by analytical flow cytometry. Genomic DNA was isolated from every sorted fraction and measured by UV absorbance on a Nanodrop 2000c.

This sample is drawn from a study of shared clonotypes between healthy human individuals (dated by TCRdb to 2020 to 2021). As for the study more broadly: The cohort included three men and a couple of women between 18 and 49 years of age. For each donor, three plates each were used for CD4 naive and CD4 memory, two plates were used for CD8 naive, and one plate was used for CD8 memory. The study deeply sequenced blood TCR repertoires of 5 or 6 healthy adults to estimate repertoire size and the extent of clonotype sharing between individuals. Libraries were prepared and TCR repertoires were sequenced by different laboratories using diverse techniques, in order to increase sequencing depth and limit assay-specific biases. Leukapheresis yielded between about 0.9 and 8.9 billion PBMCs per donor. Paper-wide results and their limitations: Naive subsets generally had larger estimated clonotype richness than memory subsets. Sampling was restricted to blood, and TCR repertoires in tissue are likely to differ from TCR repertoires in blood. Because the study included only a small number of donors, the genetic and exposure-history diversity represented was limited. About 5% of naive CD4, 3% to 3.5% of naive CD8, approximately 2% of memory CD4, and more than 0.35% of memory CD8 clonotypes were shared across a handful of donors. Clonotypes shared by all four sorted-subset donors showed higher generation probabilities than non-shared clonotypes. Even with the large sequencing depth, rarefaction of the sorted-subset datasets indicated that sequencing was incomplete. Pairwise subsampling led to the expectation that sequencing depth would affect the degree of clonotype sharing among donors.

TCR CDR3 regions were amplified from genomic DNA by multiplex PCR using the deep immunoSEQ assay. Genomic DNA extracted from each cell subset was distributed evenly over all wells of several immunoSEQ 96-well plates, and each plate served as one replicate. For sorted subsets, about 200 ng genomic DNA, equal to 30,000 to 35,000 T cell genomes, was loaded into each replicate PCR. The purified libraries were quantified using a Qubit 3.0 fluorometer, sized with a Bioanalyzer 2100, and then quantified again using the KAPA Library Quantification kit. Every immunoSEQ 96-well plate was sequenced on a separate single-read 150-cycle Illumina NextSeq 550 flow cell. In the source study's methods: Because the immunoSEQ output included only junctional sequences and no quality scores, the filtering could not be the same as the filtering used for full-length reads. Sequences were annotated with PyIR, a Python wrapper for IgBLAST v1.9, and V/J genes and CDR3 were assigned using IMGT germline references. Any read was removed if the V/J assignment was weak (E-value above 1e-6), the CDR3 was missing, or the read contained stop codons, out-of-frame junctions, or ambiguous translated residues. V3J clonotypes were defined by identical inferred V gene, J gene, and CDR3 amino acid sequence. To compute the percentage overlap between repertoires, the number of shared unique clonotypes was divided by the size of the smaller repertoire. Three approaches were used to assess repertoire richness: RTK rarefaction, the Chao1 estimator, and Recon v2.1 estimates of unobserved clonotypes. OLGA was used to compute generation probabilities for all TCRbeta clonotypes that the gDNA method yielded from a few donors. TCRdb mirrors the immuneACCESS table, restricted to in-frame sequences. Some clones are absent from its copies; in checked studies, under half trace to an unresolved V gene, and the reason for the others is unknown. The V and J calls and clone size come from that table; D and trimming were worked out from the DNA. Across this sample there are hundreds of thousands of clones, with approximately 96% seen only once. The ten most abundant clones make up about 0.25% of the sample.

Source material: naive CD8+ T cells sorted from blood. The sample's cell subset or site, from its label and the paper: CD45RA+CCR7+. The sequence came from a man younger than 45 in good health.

The nucleotide sequence is given as TGTGCCAGCAGCCAGAACCGACTAGCGGGATACAATGAGCAGTTCTTC. Its protein reads: CASSQNRLAGYNEQFF. Recombination joined TRBV4-2 with TRBJ2-1, and 11 junction bases match TRBD2. Reading the germline V gene gives CDR1 LGHNA and CDR2 YNFKEQ. The CDR3 sequence holds 16 residues, the cysteine and phenylalanine included. The read is trimmed to its CDR3 DNA, 48 bases read in frame from base 1. V and J are trimmed by 3 bases and 4 bases, and the gene matches miss 5 bases of the junction.